These 25 T cell receptor beta chains came from one sample sequenced in a study of blood T cell repertoires in COVID-19. The repertoire was sequenced with immunoSEQ multiplex PCR; TCRdb's copy has only in-frame clones and lacks some. The sample shows under 500,000 clones, about 89% of them seen only once. The sequenced sample consisted of peripheral blood. These receptors all stem from a woman in her 30s with acute or convalescent COVID-19.

This chain links TRBV4-1 with TRBJ2-5; D is ambiguous. Germline V gene lookup returns CDR1 MGHRA and CDR2 YSYEKL. This CDR3 is 13 amino acids long. V lost 1 base and J lost 3, with 6 bases in between. CDR3 in DNA: TGCGCCAGCAGCCAAGGAGAAAAAGAGACCCAGTACTTC. This translates into CASSQGEKETQYF.

The chain employs TRBV9 and TRBJ2-7; TRBD2 is a possible D gene (5 bases). The V end lost 4 bases, the J end lost 2 bases, and 16 bases lay between the germline ends. The germline gives CDR1 SGDLS, CDR2 YYNGEE. This CDR3 is built from 15 residues. Written as DNA, the CDR3 is TGTGCCAGCAGCCCATCCCCCGGACTGACCTACGAGCAGTACTTC. Its protein is CASSPSPGLTYEQYF. The variable domain in full, completed from reference TRBV9 and TRBJ2-7, reads DSGVTQTPKHLITATGQRVTLRCSPRSGDLSVYWYQQSLDQGLQFLIQYYNGEERAKGNILERFSAQQFPDLHSELNLSSLELGDSALYFCASSPSPGLTYEQYFGPGTRLTVT.

The chain couples TRBV18 to TRBJ2-2; D perhaps matches TRBD1 (5 bases). Deletions cut 4 bases from V and 4 bases from J, with 10 bases between. Germline-derived CDR1 and CDR2 are KGHSH and LQKENI. This CDR3 comprises 14 residues. The CDR3 DNA follows: TGTGCCAGCTCACAGTCGACAGCCACCGGGGAGCTGTTTTTT. It codes for CASSQSTATGELFF.

The chain links TRBV13 to TRBJ2-2, with 7 bases matching TRBD1. V gave up 5 bases and J gave up 2 bases; unmatched junction bases: 5. Germline values: CDR1 PRHDT, CDR2 FYEKMQ (reference sequence). This CDR3 spans 15 amino acids. The CDR3 sequence is CASSPRDRNTGELFF. For the CDR3, the DNA is TGTGCCAGCAGCCCACGGGACAGAAACACCGGGGAGCTGTTTTTT.

This rearrangement joins TRBV5-5 to TRBJ1-5, with 8 bases matching TRBD1. Trimming took 2 bases from V and 8 from J; bases not matched to a gene: 6. Germline V gene data show CDR1 as SGHKS and CDR2 as YYEKEE (reference sequence). The CDR3 totals 14 residues. The CDR3 sequence is CASSFSGGNEPQHF. Written as DNA, the CDR3 is TGTGCCAGCAGCTTTTCAGGGGGCAACGAGCCCCAGCATTTT.

The chain links TRBV6-5 to TRBJ2-7, with D maybe TRBD1 (5 bases). Trimming stripped 2 bases from V and 2 bases from J, with 10 bases between. The CDR3 totals 14 residues. Germline CDR1 is MNHEY and CDR2 is SVGAGI. The CDR3 coding sequence is TGTGCCAGCAGTTACAAGGGGCCGACCTACGAGCAGTACTTC. Encoded protein: CASSYKGPTYEQYF.

This clone was recorded only once. The rearrangement links TRBV11-3 to TRBJ2-1, with D perhaps TRBD1 (5 bases). Germline CDR1 and CDR2: SGHNT and YENEEA. V lost 2 bases and J lost 0, with 5 bases in between. The CDR3 is 14 amino acids. Written as DNA, the CDR3 is TGTGCCAGCAGCTTAACAGGCTCCTACAATGAGCAGTTCTTC. Protein product: CASSLTGSYNEQFF.

V usage is TRBV24-1 and J usage is TRBJ2-2; 8 bases are a match to TRBD1. This CDR3 contains 16 residues. V lost 4 bases and J lost 7; bases outside the gene matches: 10. Germline V CDR1 and CDR2: KGHDR, SFDVKD. The CDR3 DNA follows: TGTGCCACCAGTGACCCAGGGGGCCGGGGCAACGGGGAGCTGTTTTTT. Protein sequence: CATSDPGGRGNGELFF.

The chain has TRBV27 and TRBJ2-2, with D perhaps TRBD2 (5 bases). Looked up from germline, CDR1 is MNHEY and CDR2 is SMNVEV (reference sequence). The CDR3 is 15 amino acids. V lost 5 bases, J lost 0 bases, and 10 bases lay in between. The CDR3 here is CASSPTGSNTGELFF. In DNA form, the CDR3 reads TGTGCCAGCAGTCCTACGGGATCGAACACCGGGGAGCTGTTTTTT.

The chain carries TRBV15 and TRBJ1-4; TRBD1 is a possible D gene (5 bases). The CDR3 is 16 amino acids. Germline CDR1 and CDR2: LNHNV and YYDKDF (reference sequence). Deletions cut 0 bases from V and 7 bases from J, with 15 bases between. The chain's CDR3 is CATSRDFGQGGEKLFF. The CDR3 DNA reads TGTGCCACCAGCAGAGATTTCGGCCAGGGTGGTGAAAAACTGTTTTTT.

The chain couples TRBV27 to TRBJ2-3; 10 bases are shared with TRBD2. The CDR3 is made up of 14 amino acids. Trimming cost V 8 bases and J 5 bases; bases outside gene matches: 7. CDR1 is MNHEY, CDR2 SMNVEV, per germline (reference sequence). The CDR3 loop is CASPGASGGDTQYF. For the CDR3, the DNA is TGTGCCAGCCCCGGAGCTAGCGGGGGAGATACGCAGTATTTT.

The chain recombines TRBV10-1 with TRBJ2-5; 12 nucleotides align to TRBD2. The CDR3 consists of 17 residues. With 0 bases clipped from V and 3 bases from J, the junction kept 5 bases outside the gene matches. In germline, CDR1 is WNHNN, CDR2 SYGVQD (reference sequence). The CDR3 spells CASSESRTSGAEETQYF. In nucleotides, the CDR3 is TGCGCCAGCAGTGAGTCTAGGACTAGCGGGGCGGAAGAGACCCAGTACTTC.

This rearrangement joins TRBV19 to TRBJ1-5, with TRBD1 matching 10 bases. The CDR3 consists of 18 residues. The ends lost 4 bases at V and 0 bases at J; junction bases unmatched: 9. Germline-derived CDR1 and CDR2 are LNHDA and SQIVND (reference sequence). The CDR3 loop is CASSKNRQGASSNQPQHF. CDR3 in DNA: TGTGCCAGTAGTAAAAACCGACAGGGGGCTAGTAGCAATCAGCCCCAGCATTTT.

This CDR3 reads CASSRSRSVEAFF. Here the CDR3 DNA reads TGTGCCAGCAGCCGAAGCAGGTCTGTTGAAGCTTTCTTT. The J gene is TRBJ1-1, the V gene TRBV6-5; no clear D gene. Germline V CDR1 and CDR2: MNHEY, SVGAGI. Trimming took off 6 bases at V and 7 bases at J, with 15 bases between the two ends. The CDR3 length is 13 residues.

V is TRBV2 and J is TRBJ1-4; D might be TRBD1 (6 bases). Trimming stripped 6 bases from V and 0 bases from J, with 11 bases between. Germline V CDR1 and CDR2: SNHLY, FYNNEI. CDR3 length: 15 amino acids. This CDR3 reads CASREKGATNEKLFF. The CDR3 DNA is TGTGCCAGCAGGGAGAAGGGGGCAACTAATGAAAAACTGTTTTTT.

The chain couples TRBV7-9 to TRBJ1-1, with D unresolved. Per germline, CDR1 SEHNR and CDR2 FQNEAQ (reference sequence). With 8 bases removed from V and 4 bases from J, the gap between germline ends came to 11 bases. This CDR3 has 12 amino acids. The CDR3 coding sequence is TGTGCCAGCGGTCACGGTACCACTGAAGCTTTCTTT. Translated: CASGHGTTEAFF.

The CDR3 is CASSQDPGDTIYF. CDR3 in DNA: TGCGCCAGCAGCCAAGACCCCGGTGACACCATATATTTT. The chain has TRBV4-1 and TRBJ1-3; D not certain. V gave up 0 bases and J gave up 8 bases, with 8 bases separating them. CDR1 is MGHRA, CDR2 YSYEKL, per germline. This CDR3 comprises 13 residues.

This chain joins TRBV27 and TRBJ2-3; a possible D gene is TRBD2 (5 bases). Deletions cut 6 bases from V and 0 bases from J, with 16 bases between. This CDR3 has 16 residues. Germline V CDR1 and CDR2: MNHEY, SMNVEV (reference sequence). The CDR3 region has the DNA TGTGCCAGCAGCACTCAGACGGACTCTAGCACAGATACGCAGTATTTT. Protein: CASSTQTDSSTDTQYF.

This clone occurred a few times. The chain recombines TRBV20-1 with TRBJ1-5, with D maybe TRBD1 (5 bases). Germline CDR1 is DFQATT and CDR2 is SNEGSKA (reference sequence). The V and J ends lost 3 bases and 5 bases respectively, with 11 bases between them. The CDR3 length is 13 residues. The CDR3 sequence: CSASTRDHQPQHF. Here the CDR3 DNA reads TGCAGTGCTAGTACCAGGGATCATCAGCCCCAGCATTTT.

This chain uses TRBV6-5 with TRBJ2-3; weak D call: TRBD2 (6 bases). This CDR3 spans 13 amino acids. CDR1 is MNHEY and CDR2 is SVGAGI in the germline V gene. Trimming pared 7 bases from V and 14 bases from J, leaving 22 bases between. This chain's CDR3 is CASTAGPRKRVYF. The CDR3 coding sequence is TGTGCCAGCACCGCGGGACCCCGAAAGAGGGTGTATTTT.

The chain uses TRBV5-4 and TRBJ2-1; D ambiguous. This CDR3 contains 13 residues. Trimming removed 2 bases from V and 3 bases from J, with 6 bases in between. The germline V gene has CDR1 SGHNT and CDR2 YYREEE (reference sequence). The CDR3: CASSFTSYNEQFF. The DNA for the CDR3 is TGTGCCAGCAGCTTTACCAGCTACAATGAGCAGTTCTTC.

The chain uses TRBV6-5 and TRBJ1-2, with D perhaps matching TRBD1 (5 bases). V lost 4 bases and J 6 bases, leaving 12 bases between the germline ends. Germline CDR1 is MNHEY and CDR2 is SVGAGI. This CDR3 comprises 13 residues. The CDR3 DNA sequence: TGTGCCAGCAGTTCGACGGGGGAGGATGGCTACACCTTC. Translation: CASSSTGEDGYTF.

J is TRBJ2-3 and V is TRBV11-1; 7 nucleotides agree with TRBD1. The CDR3 is made up of 15 amino acids. The junction had 4 bases not matched to a gene; V was cut back by 2 bases and J by 2 bases. From germline, CDR1 is SGHAT and CDR2 FQDESV (reference sequence). CDR3 sequence reads: CASSLIGTDTDTQYF. The CDR3 DNA is TGTGCCAGCAGCTTAATAGGGACAGACACAGATACGCAGTATTTT. Full variable domain (missing parts from reference TRBV11-1 and TRBJ2-3): EAEVAQSPRYKITEKSQAVAFWCDPISGHATLYWYRQILGQGPELLVQFQDESVVDDSQLPKDRFSAERLKGVDSTLKIQPAELGDSAMYLCASSLIGTDTDTQYFGPGTRLTVL.

The CDR3 DNA sequence: TGTGCCAGCAGCGTAGCCTTGGACAGGGGAAATCAGCCCCAGCATTTT. This translates into CASSVALDRGNQPQHF. The V call is TRBV9, the J call TRBJ1-5; 9 bases line up with TRBD1. There are 16 residues in the CDR3. Germline assignment: CDR1 SGDLS and CDR2 YYNGEE. The V segment lost 0 bases and the J segment 4 bases; nucleotides outside the gene matches: 5.

This sequence joins TRBV12-3 or TRBV12-4 and TRBJ2-7; D ambiguous. This CDR3 region has 13 residues. Deletions cut 5 bases from V and 2 bases from J, with 10 bases between. The CDR3 DNA sequence: TGTGCCAGCAGTCCAGGTCCTGCCTACGAGCAGTACTTC. It is translated as CASSPGPAYEQYF.